Below are 6 T cell receptor beta chains sequenced from a single sample in a study of control samples from healthy donors and cancer patients. The table came from immunoSEQ multiplex PCR; TCRdb's copy has only in-frame clones and leaves some out. The sample lists roughly 400,000 clones; 75% to 95% were seen once. The sequenced material came from PBMCs. The receptor set was obtained from a man aged 40-49 years with head and neck cancer.

This clone appeared once. The chain links TRBV7-9 to TRBJ2-6; no reliable D call. Per the germline V gene, CDR1 is SEHNR and CDR2 is FQNEAQ (reference sequence). The CDR3 loop spans 16 amino acids. Trimming removed 3 bases from V and 0 bases from J, with 9 bases in between. The CDR3 region is CASSFQRTSGANVLTF. The CDR3 DNA sequence: TGTGCCAGCAGCTTCCAAAGAACCTCTGGGGCCAACGTCCTGACTTTC.

The chain couples TRBV18 to TRBJ2-7, with no clear D. The germline V and J ends were trimmed by 4 bases and 2 bases, with 9 bases remaining between them. In germline, CDR1 is KGHSH, CDR2 LQKENI. The CDR3 is 13 amino acids. This CDR3 is CASSLDQAYEQYF. The CDR3, as DNA: TGTGCCAGCTCACTGGACCAAGCCTACGAGCAGTACTTC.

The J gene is TRBJ2-7, the V gene TRBV4-3; maybe TRBD2 (5 bases). The CDR3 sequence is 15 residues long. The germline V and J ends were trimmed by 2 bases and 0 bases, with 11 bases remaining between them. Germline assignment: CDR1 LGHNA and CDR2 YSLEER. The CDR3 loop is CASSQSRGFSYEQYF. CDR3 in DNA: TGCGCCAGCAGCCAAAGTCGGGGATTCTCCTACGAGCAGTACTTC.

The chain carries TRBV7-2 and TRBJ1-5; D gene uncertain. The CDR3 length is 13 residues. Germline CDR1 reads SGHTA; CDR2 reads FQGNSA. V was clipped by 2 bases and J by 7 bases, with 9 bases between them. The CDR3 DNA follows: TGTGCCAGCAGCTTAAATACGGAGCAGCCCCAGCATTTT. Encoded protein: CASSLNTEQPQHF.

The chain links TRBV7-2 to TRBJ2-7; 10 nucleotides agree with TRBD1. This CDR3 contains 15 residues. The ends lost 0 bases at V and 5 bases at J; junction bases unmatched: 4. Germline CDR1 SGHTA, CDR2 FQGNSA. CDR3 nucleotide sequence: TGTGCCAGCAGCTTAGCCCGGGACAGGGGCCACGAGCAGTACTTC. It is translated as CASSLARDRGHEQYF.

The J gene is TRBJ2-3, the V gene TRBV28; D is uncertain. Looked up from germline, CDR1 is MDHEN and CDR2 is SYDVKM. The V and J ends lost 5 bases and 3 bases respectively, with 18 bases between them. The length of the CDR3 is 16 residues. The CDR3: CASSHEQALRTDTQYF. CDR3 coding DNA: TGTGCCAGCAGTCATGAACAAGCGCTGCGGACAGATACGCAGTATTTT.